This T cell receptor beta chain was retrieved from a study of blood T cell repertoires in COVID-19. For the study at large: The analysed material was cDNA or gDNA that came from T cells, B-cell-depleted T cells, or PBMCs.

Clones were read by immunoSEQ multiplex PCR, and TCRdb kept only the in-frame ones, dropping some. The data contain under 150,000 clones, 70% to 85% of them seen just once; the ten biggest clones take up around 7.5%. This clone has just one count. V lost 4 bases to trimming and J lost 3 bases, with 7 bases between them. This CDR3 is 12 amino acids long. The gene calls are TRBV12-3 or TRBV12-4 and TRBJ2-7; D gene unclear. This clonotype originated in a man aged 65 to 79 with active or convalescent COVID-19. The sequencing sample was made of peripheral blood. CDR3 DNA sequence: TGTGCCAGCAGTTCAGGCGTCTACGAGCAGTACTTC. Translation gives CASSSGVYEQYF.